This T cell receptor beta chain originates from a study of blood T cells in healthy people across ages. Overall study results and limits: Naive and antigen-experienced cells were not separated, limiting conclusive comparison.

Regarding this clonotype: The antigen is not known.

From germline, CDR1 is SGHRS and CDR2 YFSETQ. The CDR3 is 19 amino acids. Combining a sample-barcoded 5' primer with a J-beta primer mix, a second PCR ran for 7 to 11 cycles. TCRdb independently ran MiXCR on the 5' RACE reads; one entry per CDR3 protein. The data show about 1.4 million distinct CDR3 sequences, with around 59% seen just once and 6.5% to 8% held by the top ten. The origin of this receptor is a man between 18 and 35 years old in good health. The chain combines TRBV5-1 with TRBJ2-1; D may be TRBD1 or TRBD2 (5 bases each). The J call could be wrong; TRBJ2-7 is a better fit for the DNA end. Sequenced material: blood. The CDR3 here is CASSRRGTGPRDPDNEQYF. CDR3 DNA: TGCGCCAGCAGCCGTCGAGGAACGGGGCCTAGGGACCCTGACAATGAGCAGTACTTC.